The present TCR beta chain was sequenced within a study of OX40 agonist ivuxolimab in advanced cancers. Study as a whole: Ivuxolimab was delivered to patients intravenously every 2 weeks at doses spanning 0.01 to 10 mg/kg. At under 85% male, the cohort had a mean age of around 56 years, ranging from roughly 20 to 90.

Points from the study as a whole: The study found that CD8+ T cells averaged more expanded clones than CD4+.

Clones were sequenced by immunoSEQ multiplex PCR, and TCRdb holds only the in-frame ones, with some missing. The sample consists of roughly 36,000 clones, around 74% of them appearing once. Trimming removed 6 bases from V and 9 bases from J, with 9 bases in between. Germline-derived CDR1 and CDR2 are LNHDA and SQIVND (reference sequence). The CDR3 runs 12 residues. This clone showed up just a few times. What it binds is unknown. This clonotype originated in an adult with an advanced solid tumor such as melanoma, head and neck, liver or kidney cancer. V gene TRBV19 combines with J gene TRBJ1-6; D is uncertain. The source material was CD4+ or CD8+ T cells sorted from blood, sampled in a trial of the OX40 agonist ivuxolimab. The CDR3 loop reads CASSSRSSPLHF. The CDR3 DNA sequence: TGTGCCAGTAGCAGCCGAAGTTCACCCCTCCACTTT.